This is a list of T cell receptor beta chains from one sample in a study of T cell repertoires in cytomegalovirus infection. The antigens of these receptors remain unknown. TCRdb analysed the reads with MiXCR anew, one entry per CDR3 protein. The sample holds roughly 46,000 distinct CDR3 sequences; approximately 22% are singletons and the top ten take approximately 17%. The sequencing input was PBMCs, sequenced either directly or after in vitro stimulation (not recorded which). The receptors come from a human donor in good health (CMV status not recorded). Some clones in this sample may be carry-over from other donors' samples. CDR3s include the opening cysteine and the closing phenylalanine or tryptophan. The order of the fields is V gene, J gene, CDR3 length, CDR3 protein.

TRBV27	TRBJ1-6	14	CASSFRDRVSPLHF
TRBV6-1	TRBJ1-4	11	CASSDPGPWVF
TRBV20-1	TRBJ2-1	14	CSATDVAGFNEQFF
TRBV6-6	TRBJ2-3	14	CASSGLASTDTQYF
TRBV5-6	TRBJ2-5	18	CASSLGPLWTGGEETQYF
TRBV7-8	TRBJ2-1	16	CASSLAAGSSYNEQFF
TRBV7-2	TRBJ2-1	16	CASSLAGHRSYNEQFF
TRBV2	TRBJ2-5	13	CASSEQYQETQYF
TRBV12-3/TRBV12-4	TRBJ2-1	10	CASKGNEQFF
TRBV4-1	TRBJ1-5	18	CASSQDMRGTENNQPQHF
TRBV29-1	TRBJ2-1	14	CSVDWTGSYNEQFF
TRBV6-5	TRBJ2-7	15	CASSSSGGRAGEQYF
TRBV7-2	TRBJ2-5	14	CASSPGRAQETQYF
TRBV12-3/TRBV12-4	TRBJ1-4	15	CASSLEGYTNEKLFF
TRBV6-2/TRBV6-3	TRBJ2-7	15	CASSYGARGNVEQYF
TRBV5-4	TRBJ1-2	15	CASSPPTRENYGYTF
TRBV7-2	TRBJ1-1	15	CASSLTGGGNTEAFF
TRBV7-2	TRBJ2-6	16	CASMRSGRSGANVLTF